This T cell receptor (beta chain) was recorded in a study of shared clonotypes between healthy human individuals. At the level of the study: CD4 naive and CD4 memory each took three plates per donor, while CD8 naive took two and CD8 memory one. Study outcomes and limitations: A generally larger estimated richness was seen in naive subsets than in memory subsets.

This clone was picked up a small number of times. Its specificity is unknown. The CDR3 loop spans 15 amino acids. The V end lost 4 bases, the J end lost 1 base, and 8 bases lay between the germline ends. Germline V gives CDR1 SNHLY, CDR2 FYNNEI. Generated by immunoSEQ multiplex PCR, the TCRdb table keeps only in-frame clones and is missing some. The table includes over a million clones, about 77% detected once. The CD4+ fraction was divided into a CD45RA+ naive subset and a CD45RA-negative memory subset. This chain uses TRBV2 with TRBJ2-6, with no clear D. The TCR was taken from a man between 18 and 29 years old in good health. Sequenced material: memory CD4+ T cells sorted from blood. Subset reported: CD45RA-negative fraction. The CDR3 loop reads CASSGLPSGANVLTF. The CDR3, as DNA: TGTGCCAGCAGTGGTCTCCCTTCTGGGGCCAACGTCCTGACTTTC.